A single sample is the source of the 14 T cell receptor beta chains below, sequenced in a study of beta chain features in type 1 diabetes listed by TCRdb under 2018. The library came from the immunoSEQ multiplex PCR assay. The entire amount of isolated RNA was reverse transcribed using the High Capacity cDNA Reverse Transcription Kit, so the sequenced TCRB transcripts were expressed ones. The immuneACCESS repertoire file appears here via TCRdb, limited to in-frame rearrangements. These files lack a portion of the clones; in checked studies, under half of the deficit traces to unresolved V genes, and the cause of the others is not known. The sample yields about 300,000 clones; roughly 8% were counted once. Together, the top ten hold 1% of the sample. The sample comprised central memory CD4+ T cells from blood. The origin of the receptors is a woman between 18 and 29 years old in good health.

The genes are TRBV7-2 and TRBJ1-3, with D unresolved. The CDR3 extends over 14 amino acids. V shed 0 bases and J shed 6 bases, with 9 bases lying between them. Per germline, CDR1 SGHTA and CDR2 FQGNSA. CDR3 protein: CASSLAGRQNTIYF. CDR3 bases: TGTGCCAGCAGCTTAGCCGGTCGGCAAAACACCATATATTTT.

This clone appeared a few times. The gene calls are TRBV4-2 and TRBJ2-1, with D maybe TRBD1 (6 bases). Trimming took off 0 bases at V and 4 bases at J, with 10 bases between the two ends. CDR1 and CDR2 from the germline V gene are LGHNA and YNFKEQ. The CDR3 spans 15 residues. This CDR3 is CASSQEFTGYNEQFF. The CDR3 bases are TGTGCCAGCAGCCAAGAATTTACAGGGTACAATGAGCAGTTCTTC.

This clone was observed a handful of times. The chain combines TRBV12-5 with TRBJ2-3; D gene unclear. Trimming took 4 bases from V and 0 from J, leaving 11 bases between them. CDR3 length: 15 residues. Germline V gene data show CDR1 as LGHNT and CDR2 as FRNRAP. The CDR3 region has the DNA TGTGCTAGTGGTTCTGGCCCCCCTAGCACAGATACGCAGTATTTT. Translating gives CASGSGPPSTDTQYF.

The table lists this clone with a few counts. The chain has TRBV27 and TRBJ2-5, with 8 bases lining up with TRBD1. CDR1 is MNHEY, CDR2 SMNVEV, per germline (reference sequence). The CDR3 contains 14 residues. V dropped 6 bases and J dropped 1; count of bases not matched to a gene: 4. CDR3 sequence (DNA): TGTGCCAGCAGCAAGGACAGGGTCCAAGAGACCCAGTACTTC. It encodes CASSKDRVQETQYF.

The chain is built from TRBV7-6 and TRBJ1-2, with D maybe TRBD1 (5 bases). The ends were cut back, 5 bases at V and 8 bases at J, with 18 bases in the middle. CDR1 and CDR2 (germline): SGHVS, FNYEAQ. The CDR3 contains 14 residues. DNA for the CDR3: TGTGCCAGCAGCCCCGGGACTTCTGGAGCCGGCTACACCTTC. Translation: CASSPGTSGAGYTF.

The rearrangement joins TRBV7-3 to TRBJ2-5, with D perhaps TRBD2 (7 bases). This CDR3 is 15 amino acids long. The germline V and J ends were trimmed by 4 bases and 3 bases, with 15 bases remaining between them. CDR1 SGHTA and CDR2 FQGTGA come from the germline V gene. In DNA form, the CDR3 reads TGTGCCAGCAGCTCTACGGGGGGCGGTAAAGAGACCCAGTACTTC. Protein sequence: CASSSTGGGKETQYF.

This sequence joins TRBV28 and TRBJ1-1; perhaps TRBD1 as D (6 bases). V lost 5 bases and J lost 2, with 15 bases in between. From germline, CDR1 is MDHEN and CDR2 SYDVKM. CDR3 size: 15 residues. Here the CDR3 reads CASSAPRGANTEAFF. The CDR3 coding sequence is TGTGCCAGCAGTGCCCCGAGGGGGGCCAACACTGAAGCTTTCTTT.

V and J are TRBV20-1 and TRBJ2-3; D remains unclear. The CDR3 is 11 residues long. Trimming shortened V by 0 bases and J by 5 bases, and 3 bases separated the two germline ends. Germline loops: CDR1 DFQATT, CDR2 SNEGSKA (reference sequence). The CDR3 nucleotides read TGCAGTGCTAGAGATTTAGATACGCAGTATTTT. Its translation is CSARDLDTQYF.

V and J are TRBV19 and TRBJ2-6; D not certain. Germline loops: CDR1 LNHDA, CDR2 SQIVND (reference sequence). V was cut by 6 bases and J by 2 bases, with 14 bases left in between. The CDR3 has 16 residues. CDR3 DNA: TGTGCCAGTAGCGTAGTCGAGGCTACTGGGGCCAACGTCCTGACTTTC. Amino acid sequence: CASSVVEATGANVLTF.

The chain links TRBV5-4 to TRBJ2-7; D not resolved. V gave up 4 bases and J gave up 2 bases, with 10 bases separating them. The CDR3 extends over 13 amino acids. Per the germline V gene, CDR1 is SGHNT and CDR2 is YYREEE (reference sequence). CDR3 loop: CASSPGLAYEQYV. Written as DNA, the CDR3 is TGTGCCAGCAGCCCGGGTCTAGCCTACGAGCAGTACGTC.

The V call is TRBV7-6, the J call TRBJ2-1; the D is unclear. The V end was cut by 4 bases, the J end by 8 bases, with 9 bases between. Germline lookup yields CDR1 SGHVS and CDR2 FNYEAQ. The CDR3 is made up of 12 amino acids. CDR3 amino acids: CASSSPEYEQFF. CDR3 nucleotides: TGTGCCAGCAGCTCCCCTGAGTATGAGCAGTTCTTC.

This clone was counted a few times. The chain combines TRBV11-2 with TRBJ2-5, with 7 bases aligning to TRBD1. The V and J ends lost 2 bases and 4 bases, in that order; junction bases with no gene match: 4. Germline V gene lookup returns CDR1 SGHAT and CDR2 FQNNGV. CDR3 length equals 14 residues. CDR3: CASSLQPGGETQYF. In DNA form, the CDR3 reads TGTGCCAGCAGCTTACAACCAGGGGGAGAGACCCAGTACTTC.

The chain has TRBV7-2 and TRBJ2-5; the match to TRBD1 covers 7 bases. The CDR3 consists of 14 residues. V was clipped by 2 bases and J by 5 bases; unmatched bases: 5. The germline V gene has CDR1 SGHTA and CDR2 FQGNSA. The CDR3: CASSLYGRGETQYF. In DNA form, the CDR3 reads TGTGCCAGCAGCTTATACGGCAGGGGGGAGACCCAGTACTTC. The whole variable domain, remainder taken from reference TRBV7-2 and TRBJ2-5, is GAGVSQSPSNKVTEKGKDVELRCDPISGHTALYWYRQSLGQGLEFLIYFQGNSAPDKSGLPSDRFSAERTGGSVSTLTIQRTQQEDSAVYLCASSLYGRGETQYFGPGTRLLVL.

This clone was detected a few times. This specimen includes other DNA sequences encoding the same CDR3. The chain couples TRBV7-2 to TRBJ1-2; 7 positions match TRBD1. Per germline, CDR1 SGHTA and CDR2 FQGNSA. The CDR3 sequence is 13 residues long. V lost 5 bases to trimming and J lost 5 bases; unmatched junction nucleotides: 5. DNA of the CDR3: TGTGCCAGCAGCCCCGGGACAGTGTATGGCTACACCTTC. Protein product: CASSPGTVYGYTF. Together with reference TRBV7-2 and TRBJ1-2, the CDR3 gives the full variable domain: GAGVSQSPSNKVTEKGKDVELRCDPISGHTALYWYRQSLGQGLEFLIYFQGNSAPDKSGLPSDRFSAERTGGSVSTLTIQRTQQEDSAVYLCASSPGTVYGYTFGSGTRLTVV.